This T cell receptor beta chain appears in the sequencing data of a study of cytomegalovirus exposure and HLA in healthy donors. Study at large: Earlier, 110 million or so unique TCR beta sequences were recovered from approximately 180 million T cells by an analysis. Broader study findings: Presence/absence comparisons presumed near-even sequencing depth among donors.

A word on this clone: Its target is not known.

Amplification used 60 Vbeta primers and 13 Jbeta primers. Sequencing used immunoSEQ multiplex PCR; TCRdb keeps in-frame clones, though not all of them. The sample lists roughly 140,000 clones; roughly 74% were seen once. Germline V gives CDR1 LNHDA, CDR2 SQIVND (reference sequence). V shed 3 bases and J 4 bases; nucleotides not matched to a gene: 10. The CDR3 runs to 17 residues. The V call is TRBV19, the J call TRBJ1-1, with TRBD1 matching over 11 bases. The origin of this receptor is a woman aged 40 to 50 in good health and CMV-seropositive. Material: PBMCs. The CDR3 here is CASSIRLTGTGGTEAFF. The CDR3 DNA reads TGTGCCAGTAGTATTCGTCTCACCGGGACAGGGGGCACTGAAGCTTTCTTT.